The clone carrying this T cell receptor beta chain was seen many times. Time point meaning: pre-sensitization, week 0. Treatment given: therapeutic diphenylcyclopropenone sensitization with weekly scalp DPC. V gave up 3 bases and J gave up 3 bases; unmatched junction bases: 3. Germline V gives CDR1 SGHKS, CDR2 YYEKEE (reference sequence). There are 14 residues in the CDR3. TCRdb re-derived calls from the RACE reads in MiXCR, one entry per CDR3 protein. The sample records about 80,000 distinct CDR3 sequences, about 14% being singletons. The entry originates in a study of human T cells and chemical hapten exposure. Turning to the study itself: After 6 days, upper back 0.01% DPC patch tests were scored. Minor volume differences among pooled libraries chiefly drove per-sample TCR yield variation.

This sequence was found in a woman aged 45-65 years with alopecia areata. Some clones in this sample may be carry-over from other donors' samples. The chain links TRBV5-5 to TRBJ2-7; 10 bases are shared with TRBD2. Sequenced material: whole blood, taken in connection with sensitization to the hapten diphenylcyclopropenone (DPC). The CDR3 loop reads CASSSRTSGYEQYF. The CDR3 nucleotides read TGTGCCAGCAGCTCAAGGACTAGCGGCTACGAGCAGTACTTC.